The 10 T cell receptor beta chains given below trace back to one sample, sequenced in a study of blood T cell repertoires in COVID-19. Libraries were prepared by immunoSEQ multiplex PCR; TCRdb keeps only in-frame clonotypes and omits some of them. The data contain about 180,000 clones, 85% to 90% of them singletons. Sequencing was carried out using PBMCs or T cells enriched from blood (not recorded which). The receptor source for this set is a woman in her forties with acute COVID-19.

The chain uses TRBV29-1 and TRBJ1-3, with D possibly TRBD1 on 5 matching bases. This CDR3 is built from 13 residues. Looked up from germline, CDR1 is SQVTM and CDR2 is ANQGSEA. Trimming removed 6 bases from V and 0 bases from J, with 9 bases in between. The CDR3 bases are TGCAGCGTCGCCGACAGCTCTGGAAACACCATATATTTT. Translated, it gives CSVADSSGNTIYF.

This chain joins TRBV29-1 and TRBJ2-1; a weak D match, TRBD1 (6 bases). CDR1 is SQVTM and CDR2 is ANQGSEA in the germline V gene. CDR3 size: 14 residues. V gave up 3 bases and J gave up 4 bases, with 13 bases separating them. This chain's CDR3 is CSVDIRDKYNEQFF. The CDR3 coding sequence is TGCAGCGTTGATATCCGGGACAAATACAATGAGCAGTTCTTC.

The V and J genes are TRBV27 and TRBJ1-1; 7 bases are shared with TRBD1. The CDR3 loop spans 15 amino acids. V gave up 6 bases and J gave up 0 bases; unmatched junction bases: 7. From germline, CDR1 is MNHEY and CDR2 SMNVEV (reference sequence). The CDR3 DNA is TGTGCCAGCAGACAAAGGGGACAGATGAACACTGAAGCTTTCTTT. Its protein product is CASRQRGQMNTEAFF.

The chain combines TRBV2 with TRBJ2-1, with D possibly being TRBD1 (6 bases). Germline values: CDR1 SNHLY, CDR2 FYNNEI. Trimming shortened V by 5 bases and J by 10 bases, and 12 bases separated the two germline ends. The CDR3 runs to 12 residues. CDR3 sequence reads: CASSRQDREQFF. DNA for the CDR3: TGTGCCAGCAGTAGACAGGACCGGGAGCAGTTCTTC.

The chain has TRBV7-2 and TRBJ2-2, with TRBD2 matching over 11 bases. Germline V gene data show CDR1 as SGHTA and CDR2 as FQGNSA. The trim removed 5 bases at V and 2 bases at J, leaving 1 base unmatched. The CDR3 runs to 15 residues. The CDR3 reads CASSRLAGNTGELFF. For the CDR3, the DNA is TGTGCCAGCAGCAGACTAGCGGGAAACACCGGGGAGCTGTTTTTT.

J is TRBJ2-6 and V is TRBV28, with 9 nucleotides matching TRBD1. Germline V gene sequence: CDR1 MDHEN, CDR2 SYDVKM. Trimming took 3 bases from V and 4 from J; bases not matched to a gene: 7. The CDR3 contains 17 residues. The CDR3 region is CASSLTGGNPGANVLTF. The CDR3 DNA is TGTGCCAGCAGTTTGACAGGGGGTAACCCCGGGGCCAACGTCCTGACTTTC.

The count of this clone is one. The genes are TRBV5-1 and TRBJ1-1; tentative D call: TRBD1 (5 bases). The CDR3 contains 14 residues. Deletions cut 4 bases from V and 1 base from J, with 11 bases between. Germline V lookup: CDR1 SGHRS, CDR2 YFSETQ. CDR3 bases: TGCGCCAGCAGCCCAGGGAGGGGGAACACTGAAGCTTTCTTT. It specifies CASSPGRGNTEAFF.

The V and J genes are TRBV6-2 or TRBV6-3 and TRBJ2-1, with 9 bases lining up with TRBD1. From germline, CDR1 is MNHEY and CDR2 SVGEGT. CDR3 size: 16 residues. V shed 6 bases and J 4 bases; nucleotides not matched to a gene: 10. Here the CDR3 DNA reads TGTGCCAGCAGGTACAGGGGACAGGGAGCTTACAATGAGCAGTTCTTC. Its translation: CASRYRGQGAYNEQFF.

This clone was found once. The chain recombines TRBV9 with TRBJ2-1; 7 nucleotides line up with TRBD2. Looked up from germline, CDR1 is SGDLS and CDR2 is YYNGEE. This CDR3 comprises 15 residues. Germline trimming cut 3 bases from V and 9 bases from J; bases unmatched to any gene: 12. DNA for the CDR3: TGTGCCAGCAGCGCGACTAGCTCGATATTGGGTGAGCAGTTCTTC. It yields the protein CASSATSSILGEQFF.

The chain links TRBV7-9 to TRBJ2-4, with D hard to call. Trimming stripped 1 base from V and 9 bases from J, with 10 bases between. This CDR3 spans 13 amino acids. Germline CDR1 and CDR2: SEHNR and FQNEAQ (reference sequence). The CDR3 DNA sequence: TGTGCCAGCAGCTTAGGGCCGGAGTCCATTCAGTACTTC. Translating gives CASSLGPESIQYF. The full variable domain, rest sourced from reference TRBV7-9 and TRBJ2-4, is DTGVSQNPRHKITKRGQNVTFRCDPISEHNRLYWYRQTLGQGPEFLTYFQNEAQLEKSRLLSDRFSAERPKGSFSTLEIQRTEQGDSAMYLCASSLGPESIQYFGAGTRLSVL.